This T cell receptor (beta chain) stems from a study of T cells after yellow fever vaccination. Findings of the study overall: Only a small proportion of the clonotypes turned up in both the CD4 and the CD8 compartments, likely arising from convergent recombination. The study found a weaker secondary response that peaked faster, day 5 versus 15. FACS-sorted repertoires could harbor abundant contaminating bulk-population clonotypes.

The junction had 9 bases not matched to a gene; V was cut back by 5 bases and J by 5 bases. This CDR3 contains 14 residues. Germline V gene lookup returns CDR1 SGHVS and CDR2 FNYEAQ. This clonotype was recorded a few times. Its cognate antigen is unknown. TCRdb used MiXCR to reprocess the 5' RACE reads, holding one entry per CDR3 protein. Of tens of thousands of distinct CDR3 sequences listed, almost 8% were seen once; the top ten hold 35% to 45%. The sequencing used CD8+ T cells sorted from PBMCs, collected on the day of the yellow fever booster vaccination. This sequence was found in a man younger than 45 who received the YFV17D yellow fever vaccine. The chain recombines TRBV7-6 with TRBJ2-7; TRBD2 agrees at 7 bases. The CDR3 here is CASSIGLGANEQYF. The CDR3 DNA follows: TGTGCCAGCAGCATAGGACTAGGCGCTAACGAGCAGTACTTC.